These 30 T cell receptor beta chains were sequenced from one sample in a study of CD8 T cells in Susac syndrome (dated by TCRdb to between 2018 and 2021). Libraries were built with the immunoSEQ multiplex PCR assay. RNA was extracted using the RNeasy kit, and about 0.45 to 1 ug of the RNA was reverse transcribed with random hexamers. TCRdb handled the public reads itself, with Q25 trimming in fastp and clone calling in MiXCR, and kept productive beta chains. Each entry is one CDR3 protein sequence, shown with its most common DNA and genes. The sample data list more than 200,000 distinct CDR3 sequences, and 92% of these were observed just once. The ten top clones hold about 0.12% of the sample. Input material: CD8+ T cells from PBMCs. Source of these receptors: a human donor with multiple sclerosis.

The CDR3: CSAEGLAVEQYF. CDR3 in DNA: TGCAGTGCCGAGGGGCTAGCGGTCGAGCAGTACTTC. The chain employs TRBV20-1 and TRBJ2-7, with 7 bases matching TRBD2. In germline, CDR1 is DFQATT, CDR2 SNEGSKA (reference sequence). The CDR3 length is 12 residues. V shed 6 bases and J 6 bases; nucleotides not matched to a gene: 8.

The chain links TRBV15 to TRBJ2-5; D may be TRBD2 (7 bases). The V gene lost 0 bases and the J gene lost 2 bases, with 13 bases spanning the gap. This CDR3 is 16 amino acids long. CDR1 and CDR2 (germline): LNHNV, YYDKDF (reference sequence). CDR3: CATSRESGRGQETQYF. DNA of the CDR3: TGTGCCACCAGCAGAGAATCAGGGAGGGGGCAAGAGACCCAGTACTTC.

This sequence joins TRBV21-1 and TRBJ1-6; the D call TRBD1 from the table was never checked on the DNA. TRBV21-1 is given as a pseudogene. This CDR3 region has 16 residues. The CDR3 sequence is CASARGPGTGASPLHF. CDR3 coding DNA: TGTGCCAGCGCCAGGGGCCCCGGGACAGGGGCTTCACCCCTCCACTTT.

The chain couples TRBV29-1 to TRBJ2-7; TRBD2 might be the D (6 bases). Germline assignment: CDR1 SQVTM and CDR2 ANQGSEA. The CDR3 totals 14 residues. V lost 1 base and J lost 0, with 10 bases in between. The CDR3: CSVEGRESSYEQYF. DNA of the CDR3: TGCAGCGTTGAAGGGCGGGAAAGCTCCTACGAGCAGTACTTC.

The genes are TRBV3-1 and TRBJ2-7, with TRBD2 matching over 15 bases. CDR3 length: 18 residues. Germline assignment: CDR1 LGHDT and CDR2 YNNKEL (reference sequence). The ends lost 6 bases at V and 2 bases at J; junction bases unmatched: 11. CDR3: CASSPTGTSGGPTYEQYF. The CDR3, as DNA: TGTGCCAGCAGTCCCACCGGGACTAGCGGGGGGCCCACCTACGAGCAGTACTTC.

This chain joins TRBV9 and TRBJ2-7, with a tentative D call TRBD1 (7 bases). V was cut by 3 bases and J by 3 bases, with 19 bases left in between. CDR3 length: 16 amino acids. CDR1 SGDLS and CDR2 YYNGEE come from the germline V gene. The CDR3 protein is CASSAKDRAGGYEQYF. In DNA form, the CDR3 reads TGTGCCAGCAGCGCCAAAGACAGGGCCGGGGGCTACGAGCAGTACTTC.

V and J are TRBV24-1 and TRBJ2-5; D unresolved. V was trimmed by 2 bases and J by 1 base, leaving 7 bases between them. The CDR3 loop spans 14 amino acids. Germline assignment: CDR1 KGHDR and CDR2 SFDVKD. Here the CDR3 reads CATSDYQFQETQYF. The CDR3 DNA sequence: TGTGCCACCAGTGATTACCAATTCCAAGAGACCCAGTACTTC.

This rearrangement joins TRBV30 to TRBJ2-5; D uncertain. There are 13 residues in the CDR3. V shed 0 bases and J shed 1 base, with 6 bases lying between them. Germline CDR1 and CDR2: GTSNPN and SVGIG (reference sequence). The CDR3 DNA reads as TGTGCCTGGAGTGTACATACCCAAGAGACCCAGTACTTC. It translates to CAWSVHTQETQYF.

The chain employs TRBV12-3 or TRBV12-4 and TRBJ2-7, with TRBD1 matching over 7 bases. The ends lost 4 bases at V and 0 bases at J; junction bases unmatched: 9. The CDR3 totals 16 residues. CDR3 sequence (DNA): TGTGCCAGCAGTTCCTCTGAGGGACAGCACTCCTACGAGCAGTACTTC. Translation: CASSSSEGQHSYEQYF.

In this sample, this clonotype turned up once. The chain has TRBV4-1 and TRBJ2-5; 7 nucleotides line up with TRBD2. Germline V gene sequence: CDR1 MGHRA, CDR2 YSYEKL. The CDR3 has 14 residues. The V and J ends lost 4 bases and 2 bases, in that order; junction bases with no gene match: 4. The CDR3 DNA reads TGCGCCAGCAGCCCTCCTAGCGGTCAAGAGACCCAGTACTTC. Translated, it gives CASSPPSGQETQYF.

The chain couples TRBV27 to TRBJ2-5; D gene unclear. Per germline, CDR1 MNHEY and CDR2 SMNVEV (reference sequence). The CDR3 spans 15 residues. The ends were cut back, 4 bases at V and 0 bases at J, with 12 bases in the middle. The chain's CDR3 is CASSSALPYQETQYF. The CDR3 bases are TGTGCCAGCAGTTCGGCTCTCCCGTACCAAGAGACCCAGTACTTC.

V gene TRBV5-6 combines with J gene TRBJ2-3; 9 bases align to TRBD2. Germline V CDR1 and CDR2: SGHDT, YYEEEE. The V gene end was trimmed by 5 bases and the J gene end by 5 bases; junction bases not matched to a gene: 9. This CDR3 is built from 15 residues. The chain's CDR3 is CASSLGGGAKDTQYF. The CDR3 coding sequence is TGTGCCAGCAGTCTGGGCGGGGGGGCAAAAGATACGCAGTATTTT.

The chain carries TRBV7-9 and TRBJ2-5; either TRBD1 or TRBD2 may supply D (6 bases each). The CDR3 totals 16 residues. V gave up 1 base and J gave up 2 bases, with 14 bases separating them. Germline values: CDR1 SEHNR, CDR2 FQNEAQ (reference sequence). The CDR3 sequence: CASSLGGLAYQETQYF. The CDR3 DNA sequence: TGTGCCAGCAGCTTAGGGGGGCTAGCGTATCAAGAGACCCAGTACTTC. Together with reference TRBV7-9 and TRBJ2-5, the CDR3 gives the full variable domain: DTGVSQNPRHKITKRGQNVTFRCDPISEHNRLYWYRQTLGQGPEFLTYFQNEAQLEKSRLLSDRFSAERPKGSFSTLEIQRTEQGDSAMYLCASSLGGLAYQETQYFGPGTRLLVL.

The chain carries TRBV4-3 and TRBJ2-7; 10 bases line up with TRBD2. The CDR3 length is 16 residues. The V gene end was trimmed by 0 bases and the J gene end by 6 bases; junction bases not matched to a gene: 8. CDR1 LGHNA and CDR2 YSLEER come from the germline V gene. The CDR3 loop reads CASSQDRTSGGGEQYF. DNA of the CDR3: TGCGCCAGCAGCCAAGACCGGACTAGCGGAGGGGGCGAGCAGTACTTC.

V and J are TRBV15 and TRBJ2-3; tentatively, D is TRBD2 (6 bases). The CDR3 runs to 17 residues. Per germline, CDR1 LNHNV and CDR2 YYDKDF (reference sequence). V lost 0 bases to trimming and J lost 1 base, with 14 bases between them. CDR3: CATSREKEGRRTDTQYF. CDR3 sequence (DNA): TGTGCCACCAGCAGAGAAAAGGAGGGGAGACGCACAGATACGCAGTATTTT.

The chain combines TRBV19 with TRBJ2-2; possible D gene TRBD2, 7 bases. Germline V lookup: CDR1 LNHDA, CDR2 SQIVND (reference sequence). The CDR3 spans 14 residues. The germline V and J ends were trimmed by 10 bases and 5 bases, with 17 bases remaining between them. In DNA form, the CDR3 reads TGTGCCACCTCCCAGGGGAGGGGGACCGGGGAGCTGTTTTTT. It encodes CATSQGRGTGELFF. Complete variable domain (other parts from reference TRBV19 and TRBJ2-2): DGGITQSPKYLFRKEGQNVTLSCEQNLNHDAMYWYRQDPGQGLRLIYYSQIVNDFQKGDIAEGYSVSREKKESFPLTVTSAQKNPTAFYLCATSQGRGTGELFFGEGSRLTVL.

This chain uses TRBV19 with TRBJ2-1, with a possible D match to TRBD2 (6 bases). V gave up 7 bases and J gave up 7 bases, with 14 bases separating them. CDR1 LNHDA and CDR2 SQIVND come from the germline V gene (reference sequence). The CDR3 is 13 amino acids. CDR3 sequence reads: CASKEEGWNEQFF. For the CDR3, the DNA is TGTGCCAGTAAGGAGGAGGGGTGGAATGAGCAGTTCTTC.

The rearrangement links TRBV19 to TRBJ1-1, with D maybe TRBD1 (5 bases). Between the trimmed V and J ends, which lost 3 bases and 4 bases, there was a span of 21 bases. The CDR3 contains 17 residues. CDR1 LNHDA and CDR2 SQIVND come from the germline V gene (reference sequence). The DNA for the CDR3 is TGTGCCAGTAGTATTCTTAACAGAGAGGGACCGGGCACTGAAGCTTTCTTT. Protein sequence: CASSILNREGPGTEAFF.

This clonotype came up a few times. This CDR3 reads CASSLGGGELFF. The CDR3 DNA reads as TGTGCCAGCAGCTTGGGAGGCGGGGAGCTGTTTTTT. The rearrangement links TRBV5-4 to TRBJ2-2; D is ambiguous. V was trimmed by 0 bases and J by 7 bases, leaving 4 bases between them. CDR3 size: 12 residues. In germline, CDR1 is SGHNT, CDR2 YYREEE (reference sequence).

The V call is TRBV13, the J call TRBJ2-2; TRBD2 is a possible D gene (6 bases). Germline V gives CDR1 PRHDT, CDR2 FYEKMQ (reference sequence). Trimming stripped 3 bases from V and 5 bases from J, with 10 bases between. The CDR3 totals 14 residues. The CDR3 sequence: CASSLVEGTGELFF. The DNA of the CDR3 is TGTGCCAGCAGCTTGGTGGAGGGGACCGGGGAGCTGTTTTTT.

V is TRBV20-1 and J is TRBJ2-3; D is perhaps TRBD1 (5 bases). The CDR3 has 13 residues. Trimming took off 5 bases at V and 5 bases at J, with 14 bases between the two ends. From germline, CDR1 is DFQATT and CDR2 SNEGSKA (reference sequence). CDR3 residues: CSASPQGGDTQYF. CDR3 nucleotide sequence: TGCAGTGCTTCGCCCCAGGGCGGAGATACGCAGTATTTT.

V gene TRBV21-1 combines with J gene TRBJ2-5; the listed D gene, TRBD1, was not tested against the DNA. TRBV21-1 is termed a pseudogene. The CDR3 contains 18 residues. CDR3 in amino acids: CASSRATGRQETQETQYF. For the CDR3, the DNA is TGTGCCAGCAGTAGGGCCACGGGTCGACAGGAGACGCAAGAGACCCAGTACTTC.

This chain uses TRBV6-1 with TRBJ2-1; D may be TRBD1 or TRBD2 (5 bases each). CDR3 length: 13 amino acids. Germline V lookup: CDR1 MNHNS, CDR2 SASEGT. Trimming took 5 bases from V and 7 from J, leaving 12 bases between them. The CDR3 here is CASSLEWGNEQFF. The CDR3 DNA reads as TGTGCCAGCAGTTTGGAATGGGGGAATGAGCAGTTCTTC.

This chain joins TRBV7-3 and TRBJ2-2, with 9 bases fitting TRBD1. Germline lookup yields CDR1 SGHTA and CDR2 FQGTGA. The V segment lost 5 bases and the J segment 5 bases; nucleotides outside the gene matches: 6. The CDR3 contains 15 residues. The CDR3 bases are TGTGCCAGCAGCCCTCGCGGGACAGGGACCGGGGAGCTGTTTTTT. This translates into CASSPRGTGTGELFF.

This rearrangement joins TRBV27 to TRBJ2-2; 7 nucleotides align to TRBD1. Germline trimming cut 3 bases from V and 5 bases from J; bases unmatched to any gene: 6. Germline V gene sequence: CDR1 MNHEY, CDR2 SMNVEV (reference sequence). This CDR3 has 15 residues. As DNA, the CDR3 is TGTGCCAGCAGTTTCTTTGGGACAGAAACCGGGGAGCTGTTTTTT. It translates to CASSFFGTETGELFF.

The CDR3 DNA reads as TGTGCCAGCAGCTTTTGGACTAGCGGCCAAGAGACCCAGTACTTC. Translation: CASSFWTSGQETQYF. The V and J genes are TRBV5-4 and TRBJ2-5, with 10 bases lining up with TRBD2. V was pared by 2 bases and J by 1 base, with 2 bases of the junction left unmatched. This CDR3 spans 15 amino acids. Germline loops: CDR1 SGHNT, CDR2 YYREEE (reference sequence).

The chain joins TRBV27 to TRBJ2-5; TRBD2 matches 7 bases. Per germline, CDR1 MNHEY and CDR2 SMNVEV (reference sequence). The CDR3 is made up of 16 amino acids. V was pared by 2 bases and J by 5 bases, with 11 bases of the junction left unmatched. The chain's CDR3 is CASSLLGLEEGETQYF. DNA of the CDR3: TGTGCCAGCAGTTTACTCGGACTAGAAGAGGGGGAGACCCAGTACTTC.

The CDR3 DNA reads as TGTGCCAGCAGCTCCAGGGGGAACTATGGCTACACCTTC. Its translation: CASSSRGNYGYTF. This chain uses TRBV7-8 with TRBJ1-2; 7 bases agree with TRBD1. The CDR3 has 13 amino acids. With V trimmed by 4 bases and J by 2 bases, 1 base remained unmatched. In germline, CDR1 is SGHVS, CDR2 FQNEAQ.

This chain connects TRBV12-5 to TRBJ2-7, with TRBD2 matching 12 bases. Germline V gene sequence: CDR1 LGHNT, CDR2 FRNRAP. With V trimmed by 2 bases and J by 3 bases, 5 bases remained unmatched. The CDR3 spans 16 residues. The CDR3 loop reads CASGLSGLAGYYEQYF. As DNA, the CDR3 is TGTGCTAGTGGTTTGTCCGGACTAGCGGGGTACTACGAGCAGTACTTC.

The chain has TRBV7-9 and TRBJ1-6, with 9 bases matching TRBD1. The CDR3 contains 15 residues. Germline V lookup: CDR1 SEHNR, CDR2 FQNEAQ (reference sequence). Trimming took 5 bases from V and 8 from J; bases not matched to a gene: 7. CDR3 sequence reads: CASSLLQGADSPLHF. DNA of the CDR3: TGTGCCAGCAGCCTCCTACAGGGGGCGGATTCACCCCTCCACTTT.